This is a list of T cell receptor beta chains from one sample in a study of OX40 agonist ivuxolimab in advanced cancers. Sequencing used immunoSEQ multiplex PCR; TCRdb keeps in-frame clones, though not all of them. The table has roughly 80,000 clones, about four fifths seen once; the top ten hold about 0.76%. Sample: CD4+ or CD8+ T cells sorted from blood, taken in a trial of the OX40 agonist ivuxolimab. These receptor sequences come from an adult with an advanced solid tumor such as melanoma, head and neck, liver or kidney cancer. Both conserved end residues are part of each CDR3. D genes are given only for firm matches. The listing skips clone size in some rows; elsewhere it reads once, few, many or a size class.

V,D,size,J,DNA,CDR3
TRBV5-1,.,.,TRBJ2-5,TGCGCCAGCAGCTTGGTGTCCGGGAGTAGTGCAGAGACCCAGTACTTC,CASSLVSGSSAETQYF
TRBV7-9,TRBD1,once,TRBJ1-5,TGTGCCAGCAGCTTAGGACAGGGGATCGATCAGCCCCAGCATTTT,CASSLGQGIDQPQHF
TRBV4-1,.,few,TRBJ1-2,TGCGCCAGCAGCTCGTTTGAGAGGGGCTATGGCTACACCTTC,CASSSFERGYGYTF
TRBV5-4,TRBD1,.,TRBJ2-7,TGTGCCAGCAGCCGCCAGGGGGCCGACGAGCAGTACTTC,CASSRQGADEQYF
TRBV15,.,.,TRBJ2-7,TGTGCCACCAGCAGAGATTTCCCGGGCGGGTACGAGCAGTACTTC,CATSRDFPGGYEQYF
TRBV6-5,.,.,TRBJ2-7,TGTGCCAGCAGTTACTCGCCCCACCTTGATTCCTACGAGCAGTACTTC,CASSYSPHLDSYEQYF
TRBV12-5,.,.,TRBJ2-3,TGTGCTAGTGGTTCTGGGGAGGGCACAGATACGCAGTATTTT,CASGSGEGTDTQYF
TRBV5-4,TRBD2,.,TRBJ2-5,TGTGCCAGCAGCCCGGATGTCGGGGAGGGAGAGACCCAGTACTTC,CASSPDVGEGETQYF
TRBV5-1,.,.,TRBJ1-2,TGCGCCAGCAGCTTGGTAGGGGACGATGGCTACACCTTC,CASSLVGDDGYTF
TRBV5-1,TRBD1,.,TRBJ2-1,TGCGCCAGCAGCCATCCCGGGACAGGGGGCAATGAGCAGTTCTTC,CASSHPGTGGNEQFF
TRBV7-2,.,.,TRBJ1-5,TGTGCCAGCAGCTTAGTTCCAGCTGGGAGGCAGCCCCAGCATTTT,CASSLVPAGRQPQHF
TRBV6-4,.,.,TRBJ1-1,TGTGCCAGCGCCCCTGGGTGGGGAGAACAAACTGAAGCTTTCTTT,CASAPGWGEQTEAFF
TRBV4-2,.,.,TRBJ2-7,TGTGCCAGCAGCCAAGATAAGGATTTTTACGAGCAGTACTTC,CASSQDKDFYEQYF
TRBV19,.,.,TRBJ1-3,TGTGCCACCCGTGGACCGGGCCAAAATTCTGGAAACACCATATATTTT,CATRGPGQNSGNTIYF
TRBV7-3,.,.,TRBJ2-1,TGTGCCAGCAGCTTAACGTGGGAAAATGAGCAGTTCTTC,CASSLTWENEQFF
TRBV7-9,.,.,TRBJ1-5,TGTGCCAGCAGCCCGGGAGATAGGACAGCAAGCAATCAGCCCCAGCATTTT,CASSPGDRTASNQPQHF
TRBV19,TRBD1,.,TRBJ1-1,TGTGCCAGTTTCCGGGACAGTCATGACACTGAAGCTTTCTTT,CASFRDSHDTEAFF
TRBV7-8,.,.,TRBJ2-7,TGTGCCAGCAGCAAACATCCCCGCCGGGGGCGGAGCTCCTACGAGCAGTACTTC,CASSKHPRRGRSSYEQYF
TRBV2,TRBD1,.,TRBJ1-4,TGTGCCAGCAGCAAGACAGGGGTAAAAGAAAAACTGTTTTTT,CASSKTGVKEKLFF
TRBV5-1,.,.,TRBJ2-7,TGCGCCAGCAGCCCCCAGATGCCGGGACGGATGACCTACGAGCAGTACTTC,CASSPQMPGRMTYEQYF
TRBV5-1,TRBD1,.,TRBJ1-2,TGCGCCAGCAGCTTGGGCCCCGGTGGACAGGCAGTCGCCTACACCTTC,CASSLGPGGQAVAYTF
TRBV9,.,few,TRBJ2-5,TGTGCCAGCAGTCTCGGGCCCCTTCAAGAGACCCAGTACTTC,CASSLGPLQETQYF
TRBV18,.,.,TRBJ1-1,TGTGCCAGCTCACTAGATAACACTGAAGCTTTCTTT,CASSLDNTEAFF
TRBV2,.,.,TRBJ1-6,TGTGCCAGCAGTCCACAGGGCCCGTCTAATTCACCCCTCCACTTT,CASSPQGPSNSPLHF
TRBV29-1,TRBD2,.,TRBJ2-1,TGCAGCACGCGGGGGGACCAATACAATGAGCAGTTCTTC,CSTRGDQYNEQFF
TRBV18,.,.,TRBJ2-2,TGTGCCAGCTCACCCACGGCTAGCCTTCTCGGGGAGCTGTTTTTT,CASSPTASLLGELFF
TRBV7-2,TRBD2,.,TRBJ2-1,TGTGCCAGCAGCTTTACTGGGACTAGCGGGGCTGGGAATGAGCAGTTCTTC,CASSFTGTSGAGNEQFF
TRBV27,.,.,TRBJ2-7,TGTGCCAGCAGTCCAATCCCCACAGGGATCGCGGTAGAGCAGTACTTC,CASSPIPTGIAVEQYF
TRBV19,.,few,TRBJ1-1,TGTGCCAGTAGTTCGGACAGACAGAACACTGAAGCTTTCTTT,CASSSDRQNTEAFF
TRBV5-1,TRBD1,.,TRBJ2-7,TGCGCCAGCAGCTTGGGGGGGACAGGGACCTACGAGCAGTACTTC,CASSLGGTGTYEQYF
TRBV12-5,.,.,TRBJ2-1,TGTGCTAGTGGTTTGGATGAGCAGTTCTTC,CASGLDEQFF
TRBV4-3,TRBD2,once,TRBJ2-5,TGCGCCAGCAGCCAAGGCGCGGGACTATACCAAGAGACCCAGTACTTC,CASSQGAGLYQETQYF
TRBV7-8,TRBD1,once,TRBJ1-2,TGTGCCAGCAGCTTTTCCCTGACAGGGGTTACGAACTATGGCTACACCTTC,CASSFSLTGVTNYGYTF
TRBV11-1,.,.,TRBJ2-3,TGTGCCAGCACTCCTTTGGTCCTCACAGATACGCAGTATTTT,CASTPLVLTDTQYF
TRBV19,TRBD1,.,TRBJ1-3,TGTGCCACGATACAGGGGAGAGTTGGAAACACCATATATTTT,CATIQGRVGNTIYF
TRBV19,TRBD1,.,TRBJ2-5,TGTGCCAGTAGCTCCGGGACAGGGGAAGAGACCCAGTACTTC,CASSSGTGEETQYF
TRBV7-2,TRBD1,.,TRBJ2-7,TGTGCCAGCAGTTCCCTACTTGGACAGGGGGCGCGGGAGCAGTACTTC,CASSSLLGQGAREQYF
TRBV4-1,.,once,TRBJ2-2,TGCGCCAGCAGCCCCATCACCGGGGAGCTGTTTTTT,CASSPITGELFF
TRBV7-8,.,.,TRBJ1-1,TGTGCCAGCAGCTTAGCGGGCAGGAACACTGAAGCTTTCTTT,CASSLAGRNTEAFF
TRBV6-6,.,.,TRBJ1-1,TGTGCCAGCAGTTCGGGTGCCACCGAAGCTTTCTTT,CASSSGATEAFF
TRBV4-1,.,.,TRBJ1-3,TGCGCCAGCAGCCCATATCGCTCGCGACCGCCCTCTGGAAACACCATATATTTT,CASSPYRSRPPSGNTIYF
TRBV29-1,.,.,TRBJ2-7,TGCAGCGTTGTAGGCAGGGCAGCCTACGAGCAGTACTTC,CSVVGRAAYEQYF
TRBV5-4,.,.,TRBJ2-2,TGTGCCAGCAGCTTGAGTCTCAACACCGGGGAGCTGTTTTTT,CASSLSLNTGELFF
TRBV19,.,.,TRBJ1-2,TGTGCCAGTAGTATGAACAGTTATGGCTACACCTTC,CASSMNSYGYTF
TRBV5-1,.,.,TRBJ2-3,TGCGCCAGCAGCCAGATGTCTAGCACAGATACGCAGTATTTT,CASSQMSSTDTQYF
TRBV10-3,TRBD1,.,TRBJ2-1,TGTGCCATCAGGGGACAGAACAATGAGCAGTTCTTC,CAIRGQNNEQFF
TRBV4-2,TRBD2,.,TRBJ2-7,TGTGCCAGCAGCCCCGGGACTAGCCGACGCGAGCAGTACTTC,CASSPGTSRREQYF
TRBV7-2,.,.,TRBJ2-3,TGTGCCAGCAGCTTAGCGTACACAGATACGCAGTATTTT,CASSLAYTDTQYF
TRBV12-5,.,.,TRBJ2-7,TGTGCTAGTGGTTCCGGGACTTATACCTACGAGCAGTACTTC,CASGSGTYTYEQYF